The clone carrying this T cell receptor beta chain has a handful of counts. Naive CD8 isolation took CD45RO-negative cells positively selected for CCR7 and excluded terminally differentiated effector memory CD45RA+ cells. The data were obtained in a study of shared clonotypes between healthy human individuals. Study-level background: The plates for each donor numbered three CD4 naive, three CD4 memory, two CD8 naive and one CD8 memory.

This table comes from immunoSEQ multiplex PCR, and its TCRdb copy is limited to in-frame clones, with some not included. The repertoire consists of 1.5 million to 2.5 million clones, with about 95% occurring once and the leading ten covering under 1.5%. Sequenced input: naive CD8+ T cells sorted from blood. This clonotype was sampled from a man younger than 30 in good health.

The CDR3 protein is CASSLDHRGSQYEQYF. DNA for the CDR3: TGTGCCAGCAGCTTAGATCACCGCGGGAGTCAGTACGAGCAGTACTTC. The chain links TRBV11-2 to TRBJ2-7, with 7 bases matching TRBD2. This CDR3 region has 16 residues. V lost 0 bases, J lost 4 bases, and 9 bases stayed unmatched. The germline gives CDR1 SGHAT, CDR2 FQNNGV. Based on the CDR3 plus reference TRBV11-2 and TRBJ2-7, the full variable domain is EAGVAQSPRYKIIEKRQSVAFWCNPISGHATLYWYQQILGQGPKLLIQFQNNGVVDDSQLPKDRFSAERLKGVDSTLKIQPAKLEDSAVYLCASSLDHRGSQYEQYFGPGTRLTVT.